Detailed here is one TCR beta chain. This clone was picked up one time. What this receptor recognizes is not known. Per-base quality was not reported, and no clone a single base away is much larger than it. V drops 0 bases and J drops 0 bases, leaving 10 bases in between. The CDR3 runs 16 amino acids, cysteine and phenylalanine included. Here the CDR3 DNA is all that survives: 48 bases in frame from base 1. The germline V gene (reference sequence) supplies CDR1 SGHNT and CDR2 YYREEE. The data are from a study of blood T cell repertoires in COVID-19 (dated by TCRdb to about 2020). Study-wide context: The collaborator samples originated in the United States, Italy and Spain and spanned the acute and convalescent phases of COVID-19. The material from the prospective study consisted of cDNA or gDNA derived from T cells, B-cell-depleted T cells, or PBMCs. Subjects who had been exposed to COVID-19, were actively infected with it, or had recovered from it provided the deeply sampled blood TCRbeta repertoires that made up the dataset. The repertoires were released in a freely available public database intended as a resource for research on the immune response to SARS-CoV-2. Samples came from the ongoing ImmuneRACE study (first 160 participants) plus 1,254 subjects from 6 global collaborators. A de-identified subject ID, COVID-19 status, age in years and sex were almost always included in the sample metadata. Where HLA class I and class II types were available, the types were taken from metadata supplied by the sample provider, not from assay-based typing.

Findings and caveats that apply to the study as a whole: The amount of clinical and demographic metadata varied by source and participant and was provided uncurated.

TCRbeta CDR3 regions were amplified from genomic DNA using the immunoSEQ Assay, a bias-controlled multiplex PCR. The authors' analysis ran thus. Nucleated cell counts per sample were estimated from amplification of reference gene primers within the assay. To quantify the absolute abundance of each unique TCRbeta CDR3 rearrangement, sequence reads were collapsed and filtered. Productive Simpson clonality was computed per sample as the square root of Simpson's diversity index over productive rearrangements. Entries here come from immuneACCESS through TCRdb and include only in-frame sequences with V and J called. Some clones fail to appear in such tables; in the studies checked, an unresolved V gene covers under half of the shortfall, and the cause of the remainder is unknown. V, J and clone size are those of that table, while D and trimming were read from the DNA. This sample is represented by fewer than 200,000 clones; about 85% of them were singletons. The ten largest clones represent 1.2% of the sample.

A second Seattle source provided samples from volunteer blood donors who had recovered from COVID-19. Whole blood was collected in K2EDTA tubes by collaborating institutions according to the institutions' own protocols. For TCRbeta analysis, collaborator samples were shipped as frozen whole blood, as isolated PBMCs, or as DNA extracted from either sample type. Sequencing was performed on peripheral blood. The rearranged segments are TRBV5-4 and TRBJ1-3, with the D gene not confidently named. The receptor was derived from a man aged 55 to 70 who had recovered from COVID-19. The sequence in DNA is TGTGCCAGCAGCTTGGGTGGCGGAGACTCTGGAAACACCATATATTTT. Protein translation: CASSLGGGDSGNTIYF.